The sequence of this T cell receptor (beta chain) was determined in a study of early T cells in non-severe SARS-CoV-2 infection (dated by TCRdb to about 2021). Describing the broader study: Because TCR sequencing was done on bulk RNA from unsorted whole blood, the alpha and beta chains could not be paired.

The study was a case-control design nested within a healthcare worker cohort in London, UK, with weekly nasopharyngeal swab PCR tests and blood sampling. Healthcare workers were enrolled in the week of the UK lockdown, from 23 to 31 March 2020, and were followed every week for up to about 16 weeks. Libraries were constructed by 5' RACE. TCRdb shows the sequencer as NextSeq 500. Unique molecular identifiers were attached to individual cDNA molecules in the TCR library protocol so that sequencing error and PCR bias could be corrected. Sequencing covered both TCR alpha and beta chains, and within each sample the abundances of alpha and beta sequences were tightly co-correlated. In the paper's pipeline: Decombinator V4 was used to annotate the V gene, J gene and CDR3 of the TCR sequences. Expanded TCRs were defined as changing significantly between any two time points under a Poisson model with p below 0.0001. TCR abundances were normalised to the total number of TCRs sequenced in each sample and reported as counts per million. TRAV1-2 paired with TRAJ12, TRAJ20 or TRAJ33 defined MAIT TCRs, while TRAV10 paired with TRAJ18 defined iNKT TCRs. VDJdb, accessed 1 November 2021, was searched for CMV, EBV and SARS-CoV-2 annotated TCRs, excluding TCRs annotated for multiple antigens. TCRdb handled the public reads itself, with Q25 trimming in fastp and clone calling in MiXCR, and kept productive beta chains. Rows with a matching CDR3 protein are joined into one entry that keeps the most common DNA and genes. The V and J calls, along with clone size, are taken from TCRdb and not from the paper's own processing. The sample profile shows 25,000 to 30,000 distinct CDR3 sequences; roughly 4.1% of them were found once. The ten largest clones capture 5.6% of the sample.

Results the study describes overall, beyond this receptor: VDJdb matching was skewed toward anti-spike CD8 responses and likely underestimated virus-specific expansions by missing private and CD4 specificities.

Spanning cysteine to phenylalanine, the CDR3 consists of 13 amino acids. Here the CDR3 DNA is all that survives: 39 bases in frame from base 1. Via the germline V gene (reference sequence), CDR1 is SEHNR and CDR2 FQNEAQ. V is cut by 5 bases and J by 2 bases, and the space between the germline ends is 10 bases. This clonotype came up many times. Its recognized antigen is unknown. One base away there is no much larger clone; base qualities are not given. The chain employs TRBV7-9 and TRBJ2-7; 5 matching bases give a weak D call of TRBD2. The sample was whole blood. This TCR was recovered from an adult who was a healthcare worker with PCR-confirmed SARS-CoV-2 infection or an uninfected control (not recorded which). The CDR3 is CASSVGRPYEQYF. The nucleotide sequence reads TGTGCCAGCAGCGTGGGGAGACCCTACGAGCAGTACTTC.